Detailed here is one T cell receptor (beta chain). Which antigen it targets is not known. Per-base qualities were not stored, and no clone one base away is much larger. To sequence the TCRbeta CDR3 region, genomic DNA was isolated from the sorted cells. The immunoSEQ Assay was used for sequencing of TCRbeta CDR3 regions. The table comes from immuneACCESS by way of TCRdb, which keeps in-frame sequences with V and J called. Part of the clones is missing from these tables; in studies checked, under half for an unresolved V gene and the rest for unknown reasons. The sample contains about 58,000 clones, roughly 86% of them found a single time. The ten largest clones add up to 0.8% to 1% of the sample. The CDR3 runs 15 residues from the cysteine to the phenylalanine. The DNA shown is the 45-base CDR3, in frame from base 1. CDR1 and CDR2, looked up from the germline V gene, are MNHNS and SASEGT. This entry belongs to a study of OX40 agonist ivuxolimab in advanced cancers. Context from the whole study: The costimulatory receptor OX40 (CD134) was targeted by ivuxolimab, a fully human IgG2 agonistic monoclonal antibody. Intravenous ivuxolimab was administered to patients every 2 weeks at six dose levels: 0.01, 0.1, 0.3, 1.5, 3 and 10 mg/kg. Of the roughly 54 patients in dose escalation, around 19 had hepatocellular carcinoma, around 15 had melanoma, 9 had renal cell carcinoma and 9 had head and neck cancer. A male proportion of about 79% and a mean age of approximately 62 years, ranging from 23 to 79, were recorded for the dose-escalation cohort. Patients were allowed to have had prior anti-PD-1, anti-PD-L1 or anti-CTLA-4 therapy, and 40% to 45% of the dose-escalation patients had previously received checkpoint inhibitors. Partial responses occurred in three dose-escalation patients: two with cutaneous melanoma and one with hepatocellular carcinoma. Peripheral TCRbeta sequencing was intended to test whether TCR sequence diversity was altered and clonal T-cell expansion was caused by ivuxolimab. The paper covers the monotherapy dose-escalation part of the phase I ivuxolimab trial, which included N ≈ 52 patients. Findings and caveats that apply to the study as a whole: At doses of 0.1 to 3.0 mg/kg, clonal expansion of both CD4+ and CD8+ blood T cells was observed from baseline to week 6. In the 0.1-3.0 mg/kg groups, partial responders had among the lowest normalized peripheral clonal expansion, particularly in CD8+ T cells. On average, CD8+ T cells showed more expanded clones than CD4+ T cells after ivuxolimab. The antigen specificity of the clonally expanded peripheral T cells was not determined. Low levels of normalized T-cell clonal expansion were also seen in some patients who did not respond.

The trial excluded patients who had a history of autoimmune disease or who were on systemic immunosuppression. In every dose cohort, peripheral blood was drawn for TCR sequencing at baseline, cycle 4 day 1, and cycle 7 day 1. Samples came from an open-label, multicenter, first-in-human phase I dose-escalation trial of ivuxolimab. Adults with locally advanced or metastatic melanoma, renal cell carcinoma, hepatocellular carcinoma or head and neck squamous cell carcinoma were enrolled in the trial. Before TCR sequencing, CD4+ T cells and CD8+ T cells were sorted from peripheral blood as separate populations.

The rearranged chain carries TRBV6-1 and TRBJ2-5; 7 bases in between match TRBD1. The J call could be wrong; TRBJ2-7 is a better fit for the DNA end. The specimen was CD4+ or CD8+ T cells sorted from blood, collected in a trial of the OX40 agonist ivuxolimab. This clonotype originated in an adult with an advanced solid tumor such as melanoma, head and neck, liver or kidney cancer. The CDR3 here reads CASSRQGSRPYEQYF. The sequenced DNA is TGTGCCAGCAGTCGACAGGGAAGTAGACCCTACGAGCAGTACTTC.